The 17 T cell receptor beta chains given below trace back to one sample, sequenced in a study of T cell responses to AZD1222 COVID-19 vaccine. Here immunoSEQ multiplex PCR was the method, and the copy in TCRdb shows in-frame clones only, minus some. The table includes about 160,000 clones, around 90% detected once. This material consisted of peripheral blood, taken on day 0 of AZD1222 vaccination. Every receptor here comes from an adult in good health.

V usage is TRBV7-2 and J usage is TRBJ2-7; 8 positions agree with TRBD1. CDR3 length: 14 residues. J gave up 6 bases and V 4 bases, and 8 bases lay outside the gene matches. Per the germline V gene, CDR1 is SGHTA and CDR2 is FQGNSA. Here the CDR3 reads CASSSGQGQVEQYF. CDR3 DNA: TGTGCCAGCAGCTCTGGACAGGGACAAGTCGAGCAGTACTTC.

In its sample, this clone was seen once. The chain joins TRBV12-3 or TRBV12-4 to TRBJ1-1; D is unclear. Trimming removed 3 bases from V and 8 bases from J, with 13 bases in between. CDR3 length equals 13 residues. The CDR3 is CASSFRSGQEAFF. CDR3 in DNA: TGTGCCAGCAGTTTTAGGTCAGGCCAAGAAGCTTTCTTT.

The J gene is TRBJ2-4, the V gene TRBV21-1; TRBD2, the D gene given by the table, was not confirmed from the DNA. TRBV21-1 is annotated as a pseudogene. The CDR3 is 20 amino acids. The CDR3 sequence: CASSQDFRGRVEVAKNIQYF. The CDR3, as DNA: TGTGCCAGCAGCCAAGATTTTCGGGGGAGGGTGGAGGTGGCCAAAAACATTCAGTACTTC.

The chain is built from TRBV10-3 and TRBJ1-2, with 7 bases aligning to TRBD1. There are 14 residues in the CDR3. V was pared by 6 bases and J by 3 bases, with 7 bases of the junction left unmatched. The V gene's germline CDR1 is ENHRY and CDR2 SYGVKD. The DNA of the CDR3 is TGTGCCATCAGCAGACAGGGCATTGACTATGGCTACACCTTC. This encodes CAISRQGIDYGYTF.

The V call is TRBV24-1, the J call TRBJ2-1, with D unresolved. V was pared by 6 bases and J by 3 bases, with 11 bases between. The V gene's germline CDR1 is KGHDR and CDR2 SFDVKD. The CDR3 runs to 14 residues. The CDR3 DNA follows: TGTGCCACCAGTAGCTTAGAGAACTACAATGAGCAGTTCTTC. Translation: CATSSLENYNEQFF.

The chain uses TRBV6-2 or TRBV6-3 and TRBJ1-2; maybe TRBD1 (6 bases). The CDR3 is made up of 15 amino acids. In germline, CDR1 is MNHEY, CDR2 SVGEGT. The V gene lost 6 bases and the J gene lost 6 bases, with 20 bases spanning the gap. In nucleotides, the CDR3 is TGTGCCAGCAGCTATCCCACAGGGCTGGGTCATGGCTACACCTTC. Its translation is CASSYPTGLGHGYTF.

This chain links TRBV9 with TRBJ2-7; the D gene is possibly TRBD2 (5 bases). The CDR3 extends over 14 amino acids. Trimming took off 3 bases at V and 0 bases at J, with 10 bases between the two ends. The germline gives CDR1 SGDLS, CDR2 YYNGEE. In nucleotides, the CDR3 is TGTGCCAGCAGCGATGACTATCTCTCCTACGAGCAGTACTTC. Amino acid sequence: CASSDDYLSYEQYF.

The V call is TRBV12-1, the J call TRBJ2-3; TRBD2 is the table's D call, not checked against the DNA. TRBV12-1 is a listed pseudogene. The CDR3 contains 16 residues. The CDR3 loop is CASSFDLAGQADTQYF. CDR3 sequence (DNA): TGTGCCAGCAGCTTTGACCTAGCGGGTCAGGCAGATACGCAGTATTTT.

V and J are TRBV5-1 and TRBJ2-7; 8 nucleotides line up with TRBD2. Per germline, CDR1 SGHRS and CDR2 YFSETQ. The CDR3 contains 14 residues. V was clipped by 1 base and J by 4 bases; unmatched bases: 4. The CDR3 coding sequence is TGCGCCAGCAGCTTGACTAGCGGCTATTACGAGCAGTACTTC. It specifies CASSLTSGYYEQYF.

In DNA form, the CDR3 reads TGTGCCAGCAGTTACTCGCAGGGGGGTTCCTACGAGCAGTACTTC. This translates into CASSYSQGGSYEQYF. The chain carries TRBV6-2 or TRBV6-3 and TRBJ2-7; TRBD1 is a possible D gene (7 bases). The CDR3 runs to 15 residues. V gave up 0 bases and J gave up 1 base, with 10 bases separating them. The V gene's germline CDR1 is MNHEY and CDR2 SVGEGT.

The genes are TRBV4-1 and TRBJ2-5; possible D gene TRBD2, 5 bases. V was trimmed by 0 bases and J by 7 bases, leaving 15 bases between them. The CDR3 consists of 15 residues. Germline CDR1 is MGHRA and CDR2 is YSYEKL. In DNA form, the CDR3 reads TGCGCCAGCAGCCAAGATGAGGCCACCCGGGGGACCCAGTACTTC. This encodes CASSQDEATRGTQYF.

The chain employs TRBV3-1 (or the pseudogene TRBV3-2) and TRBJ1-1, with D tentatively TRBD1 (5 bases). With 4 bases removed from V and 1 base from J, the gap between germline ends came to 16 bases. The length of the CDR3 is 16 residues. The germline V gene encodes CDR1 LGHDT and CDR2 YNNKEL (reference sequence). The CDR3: CASSLASGTGNTEAFF. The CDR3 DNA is TGTGCCAGCAGCCTCGCCTCCGGGACGGGGAACACTGAAGCTTTCTTT.

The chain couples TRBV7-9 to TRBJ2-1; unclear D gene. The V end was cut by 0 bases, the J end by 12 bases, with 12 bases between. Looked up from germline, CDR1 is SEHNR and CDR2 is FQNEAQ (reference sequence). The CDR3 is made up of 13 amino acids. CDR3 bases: TGTGCCAGCAGCTTAGCTCAGATAAGGCGGCAGTTCTTC. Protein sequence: CASSLAQIRRQFF.

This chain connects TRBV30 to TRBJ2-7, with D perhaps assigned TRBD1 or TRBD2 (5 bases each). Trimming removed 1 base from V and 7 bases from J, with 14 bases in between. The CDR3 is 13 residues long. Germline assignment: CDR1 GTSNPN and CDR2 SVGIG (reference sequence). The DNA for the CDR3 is TGTGCCTGGAGTGATCGGGACCCGGGAGAGCAGTACTTC. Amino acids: CAWSDRDPGEQYF. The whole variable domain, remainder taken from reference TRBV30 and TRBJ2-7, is SQTIHQWPATLVQPVGSPLSLECTVEGTSNPNLYWYRQAAGRGLQLLFYSVGIGQISSEVPQNLSASRPQDRQFILSSKKLLLSDSGFYLCAWSDRDPGEQYFGPGTRLTVT.

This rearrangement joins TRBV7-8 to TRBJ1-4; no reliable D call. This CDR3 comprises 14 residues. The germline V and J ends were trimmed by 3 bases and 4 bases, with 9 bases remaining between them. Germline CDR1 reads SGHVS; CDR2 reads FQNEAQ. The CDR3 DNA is TGTGCCAGCAGCTTGACGGAATATAATGAAAAACTGTTTTTT. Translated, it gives CASSLTEYNEKLFF. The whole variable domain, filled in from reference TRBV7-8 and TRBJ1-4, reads GAGVSQSPRYKVAKRGQDVALRCDPISGHVSLFWYQQALGQGPEFLTYFQNEAQLDKSGLPSDRFFAERPEGSVSTLKIQRTQQEDSAVYLCASSLTEYNEKLFFGSGTQLSVL.

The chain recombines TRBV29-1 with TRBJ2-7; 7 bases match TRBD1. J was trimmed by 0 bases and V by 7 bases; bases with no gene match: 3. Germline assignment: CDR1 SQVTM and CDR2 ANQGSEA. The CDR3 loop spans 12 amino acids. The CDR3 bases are TGCAGCGCCCGGGACAGCTCCTACGAGCAGTACTTC. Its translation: CSARDSSYEQYF.

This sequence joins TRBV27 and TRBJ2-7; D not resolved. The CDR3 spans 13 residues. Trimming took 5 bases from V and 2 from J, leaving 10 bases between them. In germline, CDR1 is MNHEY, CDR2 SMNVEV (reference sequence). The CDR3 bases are TGTGCCAGCAGTCTAGAATTTCCCTACGAGCAGTACTTC. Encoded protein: CASSLEFPYEQYF.